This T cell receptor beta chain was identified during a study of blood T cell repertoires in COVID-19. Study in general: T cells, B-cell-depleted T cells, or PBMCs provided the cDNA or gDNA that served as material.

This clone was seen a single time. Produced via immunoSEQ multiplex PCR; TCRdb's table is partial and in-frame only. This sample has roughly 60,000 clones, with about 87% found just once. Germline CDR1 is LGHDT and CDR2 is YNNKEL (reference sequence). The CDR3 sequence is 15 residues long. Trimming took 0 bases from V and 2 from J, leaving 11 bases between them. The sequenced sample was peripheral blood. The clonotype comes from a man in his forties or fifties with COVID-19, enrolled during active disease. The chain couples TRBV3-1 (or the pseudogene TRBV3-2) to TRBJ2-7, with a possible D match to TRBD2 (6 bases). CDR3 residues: CASSQELIAAYEQYF. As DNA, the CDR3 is TGTGCCAGCAGCCAAGAGTTGATAGCGGCCTACGAGCAGTACTTC.